This TCR beta chain derives from a study of Ad26.COV2.S vaccination and SARS-CoV-2 variants. This CDR3 has 13 residues. Germline V lookup: CDR1 LNHDA, CDR2 SQIVND (reference sequence). Trimming stripped 3 bases from V and 5 bases from J, with 11 bases between. The method was immunoSEQ multiplex PCR; TCRdb's version includes in-frame clones alone and lacks a portion of them. Of fewer than 900,000 clones detected, 80% to 90% appear once; the ten largest clones hold over 1.3%. The treatment is: 15 to 20 received Ad26.COV2.S at low or high dose, single or two shots; about 5 received placebo; per-sample allocation not given. Samples were taken on day 63 after the first vaccine or placebo injection. An Ad26 vector carrying the Wuhan-strain SARS-CoV-2 spike served as the vaccine.

This specimen consisted of peripheral blood, obtained in a trial of Ad26.COV2.S vaccine versus placebo. This rearrangement joins TRBV19 to TRBJ2-7, with no clear D. The clonotype originates from a person aged 18-60 years who received the Ad26.COV2.S COVID-19 vaccine or a placebo. The CDR3, as DNA: TGTGCCAGTAGTATGGCTAGGCTGGACGAGCAGTACTTC. Its translation: CASSMARLDEQYF.